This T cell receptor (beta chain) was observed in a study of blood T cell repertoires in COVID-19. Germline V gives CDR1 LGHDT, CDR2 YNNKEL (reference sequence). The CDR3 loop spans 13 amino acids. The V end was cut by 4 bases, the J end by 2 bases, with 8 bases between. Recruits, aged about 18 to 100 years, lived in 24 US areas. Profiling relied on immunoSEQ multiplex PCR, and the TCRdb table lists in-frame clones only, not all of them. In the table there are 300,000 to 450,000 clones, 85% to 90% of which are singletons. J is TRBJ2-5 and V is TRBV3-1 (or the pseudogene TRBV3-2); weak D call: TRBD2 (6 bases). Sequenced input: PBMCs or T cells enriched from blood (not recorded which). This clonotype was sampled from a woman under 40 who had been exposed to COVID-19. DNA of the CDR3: TGTGCCAGCAGCCGAGGGACTCAAGAGACCCAGTACTTC. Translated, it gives CASSRGTQETQYF.